This T cell receptor beta chain was captured by sequencing in a study of OX40 agonist ivuxolimab in advanced cancers. The method was immunoSEQ multiplex PCR; TCRdb's version includes in-frame clones alone and lacks a portion of them. Among about 46,000 clones listed, roughly nine tenths were seen once. This CDR3 is built from 14 residues. Trimming at V came to 7 bases and at J to 9 bases, leaving 7 bases not matched to a gene. Per germline, CDR1 MNHEY and CDR2 SMNVEV (reference sequence). The chain has TRBV27 and TRBJ2-1; 12 positions match TRBD2. The receptor comes from an adult with an advanced solid tumor such as melanoma, head and neck, liver or kidney cancer. The starting material was CD4+ or CD8+ T cells sorted from blood, obtained in a trial of the OX40 agonist ivuxolimab. In DNA, the CDR3 is TGTGCCAGCACGTGGCTAGCGGGAGGGGGTGAGCAGTTCTTC. Protein product: CASTWLAGGGEQFF.